This T cell receptor beta chain is drawn from a study of radiotherapy plus CTLA-4 blockade in lung cancer. Across the study: Objective responses were observed in 15% to 20% of patients, and disease control was achieved by around 31%.

TCRdb's copy holds only in-frame clones and misses some; the assay was immunoSEQ multiplex PCR. The data show approximately 100,000 clones, 82% seen once. Study-wide results and caveats: Alongside interferon-beta, early blood T cell clone dynamics were reportedly the best predictor of response. An expansion of tumor-derived TCR clones occurred in blood after radiotherapy plus ipilimumab.

Receiving focal radiation plus CTLA-4 blockade with ipilimumab were patients who had chemo-refractory metastatic non-small-cell lung cancer. As concerns this clone: The antigen is not known.

Germline CDR1 and CDR2: MNHEY and SVGAGI. The V and J ends lost 6 bases and 2 bases respectively, with 13 bases between them. CDR3 length equals 14 residues. This receptor was obtained from a human donor with non-small cell lung cancer who had a partial response to radiotherapy plus ipilimumab. The chain uses TRBV6-5 and TRBJ1-2; D might be TRBD1 (6 bases). Sequences were derived from peripheral blood, sampled from a patient treated with radiotherapy plus ipilimumab. This CDR3 reads CASSVLGQNYGYTF. The CDR3 DNA is TGTGCCAGCAGCGTCCTAGGACAGAACTATGGCTACACCTTC.